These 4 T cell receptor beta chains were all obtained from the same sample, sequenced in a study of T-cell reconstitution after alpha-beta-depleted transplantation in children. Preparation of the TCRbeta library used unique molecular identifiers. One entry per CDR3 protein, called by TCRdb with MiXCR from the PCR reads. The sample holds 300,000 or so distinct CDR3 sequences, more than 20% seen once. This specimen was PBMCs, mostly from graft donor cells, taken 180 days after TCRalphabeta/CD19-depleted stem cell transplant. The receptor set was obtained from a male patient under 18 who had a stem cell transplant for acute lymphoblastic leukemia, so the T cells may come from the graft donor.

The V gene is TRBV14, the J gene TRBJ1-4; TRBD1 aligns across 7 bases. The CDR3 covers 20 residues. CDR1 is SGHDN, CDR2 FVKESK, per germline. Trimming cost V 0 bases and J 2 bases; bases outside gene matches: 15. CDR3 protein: CASSQDRFFTGEGTNEKLFF. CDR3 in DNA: TGTGCCAGCAGCCAAGATCGGTTCTTTACAGGGGAGGGTACTAATGAAAAACTGTTTTTT. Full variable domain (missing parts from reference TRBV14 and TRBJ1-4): EAGVTQFPSHSVIEKGQTVTLRCDPISGHDNLYWYRRVMGKEIKFLLHFVKESKQDESGMPNNRFLAERTGGTYSTLKVQPAELEDSGVYFCASSQDRFFTGEGTNEKLFFGSGTQLSVL.

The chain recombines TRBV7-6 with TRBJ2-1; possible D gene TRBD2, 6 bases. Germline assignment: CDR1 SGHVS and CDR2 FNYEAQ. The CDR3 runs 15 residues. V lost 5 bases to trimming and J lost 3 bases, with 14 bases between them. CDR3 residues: CASSKSGDFYNEQFF. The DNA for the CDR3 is TGTGCCAGCAGCAAAAGTGGGGACTTCTACAATGAGCAGTTCTTC.

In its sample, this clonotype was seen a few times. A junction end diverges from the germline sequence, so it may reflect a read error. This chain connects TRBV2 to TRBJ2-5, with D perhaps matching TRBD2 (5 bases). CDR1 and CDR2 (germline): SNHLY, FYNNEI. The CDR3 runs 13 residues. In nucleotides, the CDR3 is TGTGCCAGCAGTGAAGCGATGGGAGAGTCCCAGTACTTC. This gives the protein CASSEAMGESQYF.

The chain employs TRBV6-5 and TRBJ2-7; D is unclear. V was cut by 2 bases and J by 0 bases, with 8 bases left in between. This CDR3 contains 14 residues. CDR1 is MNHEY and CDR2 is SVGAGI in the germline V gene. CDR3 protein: CASSYIASSYEQYF. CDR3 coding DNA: TGTGCCAGCAGTTACATAGCCAGCTCCTACGAGCAGTACTTC.